This T cell receptor beta chain came from a study of CD8+CD57+ T cells in acquired aplastic anemia. Across the study: The DNA of sorted CD4+ and CD8+ cells averaged roughly 3.2 ug. Study outcomes and limitations: Patients versus controls showed no significant CD8+ Simpson's diversity difference. Between patients and controls, roughly 29 CD8+ CDR3 sequences were found in common.

With regard to this clonotype: Its antigen is undetermined.

Sequenced patients had shown CD8+CD57+ cell expansion by flow cytometry. When blood sampling took place, the patients had received no therapy. V lost 2 bases to trimming and J lost 4 bases; unmatched junction nucleotides: 3. The CDR3 loop spans 15 amino acids. The germline CDR1 and CDR2 sequences are SGHVS and FNYEAQ. Genomic DNA was employed as the template in profiling TCR beta VDJ and CDR3. TCRdb re-called the reads with MiXCR, one entry per CDR3 protein. The sample lists under 350,000 distinct CDR3 sequences; approximately 58% were seen once. Sequencing was carried out using sorted CD4+, CD8+, or CD8+CD57+ T cells (not recorded which) from PBMCs. The sequence was collected from a human donor with aplastic anemia. The V and J genes are TRBV7-6 and TRBJ2-7, with 12 bases that match TRBD2. The CDR3 sequence: CASSLTTSGRYEQYF. The DNA for the CDR3 is TGTGCCAGCAGCTTAACAACTAGCGGGAGGTACGAGCAGTACTTC.